Included here is one TCR beta chain sequence, with context. The data were taken from a study of cytomegalovirus exposure and HLA in healthy donors. In the PCR, 60 Vbeta and 13 Jbeta primers were used. Method: immunoSEQ multiplex PCR; TCRdb's copy keeps in-frame clones and lacks some. The sample shows about 76,000 clones, around 80% of them seen only once. Germline CDR1 reads SGHTA; CDR2 reads FQGNSA. The V gene lost 1 base and the J gene lost 4 bases, with 17 bases spanning the gap. The CDR3 is made up of 17 amino acids. The receptor was isolated from a male donor in good health and CMV-seropositive. Sequenced sample: PBMCs. The rearrangement joins TRBV7-2 to TRBJ1-5; D gene ambiguous. For the CDR3, the DNA is TGTGCCAGCAGCTTAGATCCGGGTAGAGGGATAAATCAGCCCCAGCATTTT. Protein sequence: CASSLDPGRGINQPQHF.